The clone carrying this T cell receptor beta chain was observed a few times. Its antigen is as yet unknown. These data are taken from a study of identical twins. The study's findings and limits: The study based its conclusions on cross-sectional statistical analysis and did not follow the same donors. There were fewer insertions in abundant cord blood beta clonotypes, but memory repertoires showed no such pattern.

CDR3 length: 13 residues. The V and J ends lost 3 bases and 10 bases respectively, with 16 bases between them. Germline V gene data show CDR1 as SGHNT and CDR2 as YYREEE (reference sequence). Through template switching, a universal primer site was introduced, and the cDNA contained unique molecular identifiers. TCRdb used MiXCR to reprocess the 5' RACE reads, holding one entry per CDR3 protein. The sample holds hundreds of thousands of distinct CDR3 sequences, 11% to 15% seen once. The sequenced sample consisted of memory (CD45RO+) T cells sorted from blood. This receptor was taken from a young woman in good health. The rearrangement joins TRBV5-4 to TRBJ1-1; D not certain. CDR3 nucleotides: TGTGCCAGCAGCTCGCAACCTAGGGAGGGAGCTTTCTTT. Translated: CASSSQPREGAFF.